This TCR beta chain was captured by sequencing in a study of blood T cell repertoires in COVID-19. Overall study context: Collection of acute and convalescent COVID-19 samples took place in the United States, Italy and Spain. From T cells, B-cell-depleted T cells, or PBMCs came the material, which was cDNA or gDNA.

Clones were sequenced by immunoSEQ multiplex PCR, and TCRdb holds only the in-frame ones, with some missing. The repertoire holds fewer than 250,000 clones, with 80% to 90% as singletons. The CDR3 length is 16 residues. CDR1 is SQVTM and CDR2 is ANQGSEA in the germline V gene. V shed 3 bases and J 4 bases; nucleotides not matched to a gene: 13. The chain uses TRBV29-1 and TRBJ2-7; 9 bases fit TRBD1. Input material: peripheral blood. The clonotype originates from a woman between 70 and 85 years old with acute or convalescent COVID-19. The CDR3 bases are TGCAGCGTTGATTCCGTGGGGGGACAGGGTATGTACGAGCAGTACTTC. As protein: CSVDSVGGQGMYEQYF.